The sequence of this TCR beta chain was determined in a study of shared T cell receptors in the human thymus (dated by TCRdb to the early 2020s). Concerning the study at large: The study examined how self-reactive, shared T-cell receptor alpha chains are generated in the human thymus.

V trim: 6 bases; J trim: 4 bases; unmatched bases: 8. The germline V gene sets CDR1 to WSHSY and CDR2 to SAAADI. The CDR3 spans 16 residues, from the cysteine through the phenylalanine. The CDR3 DNA has 48 bases and is translated from base 1. As to this clone: The antigen it recognizes is unknown. The sample holds no much larger clone one base away, and base qualities are not on file.

Receptor libraries were prepared by the immunoSEQ multiplex PCR assay. TCRdb obtained this table from immuneACCESS and retained in-frame rearrangements with V and J assigned. These tables miss some clones; where compared with another copy, unresolved V genes account for less than half of the shortfall, and the remainder is unexplained. For this sample there are over 650,000 clones; approximately 89% appear just once. The ten top clones hold roughly 0.0087% of the sample. The same data also contributed to another study, on human thymus T cells. In that second paper, the authors write: Immunologically healthy infants undergoing open corrective cardiac surgery for congenital heart defects in Finland were used as donors. Thymus tissue was obtained as surgical resects removed during corrective cardiac surgery. Biased V and J gene segment usage appeared to be present in both thymic and peripheral blood repertoires. Highly overlapping thymic TCR repertoires among unrelated individuals were reported in the related research. TCR alpha and beta repertoires from about 8 infant thymus samples and a few related peripheral blood samples were characterized in the study. Donor ages ranged from roughly 6 to 250 days, and the cohort comprised six or seven male and a couple of female infants. After being mechanically released from the tissue, thymocytes were kept at -70 degrees C in pellets of about 9.5-30 million cells. A QIAsymphony instrument was used to extract genomic DNA from the frozen cell pellets. TCRB and TCRAD loci were amplified from a standardized quantity of quality-controlled genomic DNA using the immunoSEQ multiplex PCR assay. The amplicons spanned the V(D)J region and were long enough to cover the CDR3 and allow V and J genes to be identified. The amplicons were sequenced on an Illumina platform via the commercial immunoSEQ service. Primer bias and sequencing errors were corrected as previously described, and TCRAD and TCRB definitions were based on the IMGT database. Repertoires were analysed with immunoSEQ Analyzer 3.0 and VDJTools, covering basic statistics, V/J segment usage, diversity estimates, rarefaction and pairwise overlap. Chao1, ChaoE, Efron-Thisted, Shannon and inverse Simpson indices were used to estimate diversity, which was also estimated on datasets down-sampled to the smallest sample. For repertoire overlap, CDR3 nucleotide sequence, V gene and J gene had to match strictly, and clustering was done by Jaccard-based multidimensional scaling. On average, around 810,000 unique TCRB clonotypes were obtained from thymus samples, compared with about 84,000 from blood samples.

This receptor was identified in a boy in the first two years of life with a congenital heart defect. Donor details come from another sample of the same person, matched by shared clones. The sample comprised thymocytes. Here the chain combines TRBV10-2 and TRBJ2-1, and 11 junction bases match TRBD2. The DNA sequence follows: TGCGCCAGCAGCCTTACACTAGCGGGAGCGTACAATGAGCAGTTCTTC. This translates into CASSLTLAGAYNEQFF.